This T cell receptor (beta chain) was observed in a study of PD-1 blockade in classical Hodgkin lymphoma. Study-level points and caveats: As was reported, newly diagnosed patients showed lower baseline TCR diversity than healthy donors did. By C4D1, CD4+ diversity increased significantly, especially in complete responders. Prior therapy or disease activity may underlie the repertoire differences, whose causes remain undefined.

Each and every patient relapsed after autologous stem cell transplantation, and patients got differing brentuximab vedotin exposure. Best responses fell into complete response, partial response or progressive disease. The CDR3 covers 14 residues. The germline V gene has CDR1 SEHNR and CDR2 FQNEAQ (reference sequence). V was trimmed by 1 base and J by 3 bases, leaving 6 bases between them. Comments on this clone: Its antigen is currently unknown. The same CDR3 is also encoded by other DNA sequences in this sample.

Method: immunoSEQ multiplex PCR; TCRdb's copy keeps in-frame clones and lacks some. The sample holds some 58,000 clones; approximately 90% are singletons and the top ten take under 6.5%. This clonotype originated in a human donor with classical Hodgkin lymphoma. This chain uses TRBV7-9 with TRBJ2-2; D remains unclear. The sequenced sample was peripheral blood mononuclear cells (PBMCs), obtained before the second cycle of nivolumab. CDR3 region: CASSLGSDTGELFF. CDR3 DNA sequence: TGTGCCAGCAGCTTAGGCTCGGACACCGGGGAGCTGTTTTTT.